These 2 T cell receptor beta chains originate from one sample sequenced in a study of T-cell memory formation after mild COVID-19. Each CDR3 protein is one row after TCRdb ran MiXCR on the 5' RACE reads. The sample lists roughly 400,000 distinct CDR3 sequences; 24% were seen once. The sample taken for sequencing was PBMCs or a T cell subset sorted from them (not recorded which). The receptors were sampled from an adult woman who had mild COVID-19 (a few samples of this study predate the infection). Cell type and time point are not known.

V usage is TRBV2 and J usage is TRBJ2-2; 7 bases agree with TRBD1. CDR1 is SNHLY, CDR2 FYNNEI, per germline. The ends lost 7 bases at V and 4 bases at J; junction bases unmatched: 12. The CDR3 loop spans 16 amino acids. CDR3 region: CASKSQGRSGTGELFF. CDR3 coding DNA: TGTGCCAGCAAATCACAGGGGCGGAGCGGCACCGGGGAGCTGTTTTTT. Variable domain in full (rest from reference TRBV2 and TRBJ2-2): EPEVTQTPSHQVTQMGQEVILRCVPISNHLYFYWYRQILGQKVEFLVSFYNNEISEKSEIFDDQFSVERPDGSNFTLKIRSTKLEDSAMYFCASKSQGRSGTGELFFGEGSRLTVL.

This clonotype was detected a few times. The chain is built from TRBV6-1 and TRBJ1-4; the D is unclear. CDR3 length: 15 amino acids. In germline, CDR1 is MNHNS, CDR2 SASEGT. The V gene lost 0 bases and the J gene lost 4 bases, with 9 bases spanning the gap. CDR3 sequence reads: CASSEAGGYNEKLFF. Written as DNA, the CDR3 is TGTGCCAGCAGTGAAGCCGGAGGTTATAATGAAAAACTGTTTTTT.